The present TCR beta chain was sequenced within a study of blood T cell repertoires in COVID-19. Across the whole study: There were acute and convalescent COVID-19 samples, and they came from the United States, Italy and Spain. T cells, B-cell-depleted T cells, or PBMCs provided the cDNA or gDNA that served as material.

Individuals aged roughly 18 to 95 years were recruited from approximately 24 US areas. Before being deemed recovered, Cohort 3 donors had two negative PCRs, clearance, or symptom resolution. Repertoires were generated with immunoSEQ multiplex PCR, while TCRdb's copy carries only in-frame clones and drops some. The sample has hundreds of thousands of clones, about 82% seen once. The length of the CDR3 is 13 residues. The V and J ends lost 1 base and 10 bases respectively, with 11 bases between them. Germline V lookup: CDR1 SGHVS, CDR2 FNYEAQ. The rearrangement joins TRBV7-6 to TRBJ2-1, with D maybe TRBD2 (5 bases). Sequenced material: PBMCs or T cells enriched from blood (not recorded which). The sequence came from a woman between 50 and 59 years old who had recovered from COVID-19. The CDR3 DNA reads TGTGCCAGCAGCTTAGTGCGGGCTACCGAGCAGTTCTTC. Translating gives CASSLVRATEQFF.